Below are 24 T cell receptor beta chains sequenced from a single sample in a study of tissue T cells after allogeneic stem cell transplantation. Sequencing was performed with immunoSEQ multiplex PCR; in TCRdb, only in-frame clones are kept and a portion is missing. The table records about 5,700 clones, about three quarters of them present only once. The starting material was blood, obtained before transplantation. These receptors originate from a man aged 40-75 years who later had graft-versus-host disease after an allogeneic stem cell transplant.

The J gene is TRBJ1-6, the V gene TRBV5-1; 11 nucleotides match TRBD1. Germline trimming cut 1 base from V and 8 bases from J; bases unmatched to any gene: 2. CDR1 is SGHRS and CDR2 is YFSETQ in the germline V gene. The CDR3 is 15 amino acids. In DNA form, the CDR3 reads TGCGCCAGCAGCTTGCAGGGACAGGGGGATTCACCCCTCCACTTT. This gives the protein CASSLQGQGDSPLHF. The whole variable domain, remainder taken from reference TRBV5-1 and TRBJ1-6, is KAGVTQTPRYLIKTRGQQVTLSCSPISGHRSVSWYQQTPGQGLQFLFEYFSETQRNKGNFPGRFSGRQFSNSRSEMNVSTLELGDSALYLCASSLQGQGDSPLHFGNGTRLTVT.

The CDR3 loop reads CASGRWGYDGNTIYF. The CDR3 DNA follows: TGTGCTAGTGGTAGATGGGGGTATGATGGAAACACCATATATTTT. The V gene is TRBV12-5, the J gene TRBJ1-3; maybe TRBD1 (5 bases). V was clipped by 5 bases and J by 3 bases, with 14 bases between them. The CDR3 sequence is 15 residues long. The germline V gene encodes CDR1 LGHNT and CDR2 FRNRAP.

The chain uses TRBV27 and TRBJ1-1; D is unresolved. There are 13 residues in the CDR3. Germline V gives CDR1 MNHEY, CDR2 SMNVEV (reference sequence). The V gene lost 8 bases and the J gene lost 0 bases, with 10 bases spanning the gap. CDR3 amino acids: CASRLGMNTEAFF. The CDR3 nucleotides are TGTGCCAGCCGACTGGGTATGAACACTGAAGCTTTCTTT.

This clone was detected only a few times. J is TRBJ1-1 and V is TRBV6-5; D is perhaps TRBD1 (6 bases). The CDR3 is 13 residues long. Trimming stripped 8 bases from V and 5 bases from J, with 15 bases between. Germline V gene lookup returns CDR1 MNHEY and CDR2 SVGAGI. As DNA, the CDR3 is TGTGCCAGCTGGGGAAATAGGGGGACTGAAGCTTTCTTT. This codes for CASWGNRGTEAFF.

The chain joins TRBV4-1 to TRBJ2-7, with 7 nucleotides matching TRBD1. Looked up from germline, CDR1 is MGHRA and CDR2 is YSYEKL. J was trimmed by 1 base and V by 3 bases; bases with no gene match: 12. CDR3 length equals 17 residues. CDR3: CASSHTFETGVSYEQYF. DNA of the CDR3: TGCGCCAGCAGCCACACCTTTGAAACAGGGGTGTCCTACGAGCAGTACTTC.

This chain links TRBV12-3 or TRBV12-4 with TRBJ1-6, with D uncertain. V was trimmed by 6 bases and J by 8 bases, leaving 11 bases between them. The CDR3 length is 13 residues. For the CDR3, the DNA is TGTGCCAGCAGACTCGGCTGGGATTCACCCCTCCACTTT. This sequence encodes CASRLGWDSPLHF.

The chain uses TRBV2 and TRBJ2-5; D possibly corresponds to TRBD1 (6 bases). This CDR3 is 12 amino acids long. Germline V gives CDR1 SNHLY, CDR2 FYNNEI. Trimming cost V 3 bases and J 5 bases, with 7 bases left between them. This CDR3 reads CASSDRGETQYF. For the CDR3, the DNA is TGTGCCAGCAGTGACAGGGGCGAGACCCAGTACTTC.

This chain connects TRBV30 to TRBJ2-1, with unresolved D. The CDR3 length is 15 residues. The germline V gene has CDR1 GTSNPN and CDR2 SVGIG (reference sequence). The V end was cut by 3 bases, the J end by 0 bases, with 12 bases between. The CDR3 nucleotides are TGTGCCTGGAGGAGACCCGTGAGCTCCTACAATGAGCAGTTCTTC. Protein sequence: CAWRRPVSSYNEQFF.

Note on this clone: This sample includes further DNA sequences coding for the same CDR3. The rearrangement joins TRBV27 to TRBJ1-1, with D unclear. V was pared by 0 bases and J by 3 bases, with 5 bases between. This CDR3 spans 13 amino acids. Germline V gives CDR1 MNHEY, CDR2 SMNVEV (reference sequence). The CDR3 nucleotides read TGTGCCAGCAGTTTATCAGGCTACACTGAAGCTTTCTTT. This translates into CASSLSGYTEAFF.

This chain connects TRBV4-1 to TRBJ2-2; D not resolved. The V end lost 1 base, the J end lost 6 bases, and 6 bases lay between the germline ends. Germline V gene sequence: CDR1 MGHRA, CDR2 YSYEKL. This CDR3 comprises 13 residues. CDR3 in amino acids: CASSQVGPGELFF. CDR3 nucleotides: TGCGCCAGCAGCCAAGTGGGCCCCGGGGAGCTGTTTTTT.

This chain joins TRBV4-1 and TRBJ2-7; D is unresolved. Germline CDR1 MGHRA, CDR2 YSYEKL. The CDR3 covers 11 residues. Trimming removed 0 bases at V and 9 bases at J, with 6 bases between. The CDR3 coding sequence is TGCGCCAGCAGCCAAGACACGTCGCAGTACTTC. Encoded protein: CASSQDTSQYF.

The rearrangement links TRBV10-1 to TRBJ1-2; 10 bases align to TRBD1. The V gene end was trimmed by 6 bases and the J gene end by 13 bases; junction bases not matched to a gene: 8. Looked up from germline, CDR1 is WNHNN and CDR2 is SYGVQD (reference sequence). The CDR3 runs to 12 residues. CDR3 DNA sequence: TGCGCCAGCAGCCGGGGACAGGGGCTCGTCACCTTC. Encoded protein: CASSRGQGLVTF.

This clone showed up just once. The chain recombines TRBV19 with TRBJ2-3, with 8 bases fitting TRBD2. J was trimmed by 8 bases and V by 7 bases; bases with no gene match: 11. The CDR3 is 14 amino acids. In germline, CDR1 is LNHDA, CDR2 SQIVND (reference sequence). The CDR3 is CASTRGGAGGTQYF. Written as DNA, the CDR3 is TGTGCCAGTACTAGAGGGGGGGCGGGAGGTACGCAGTATTTT.

V gene TRBV11-2 combines with J gene TRBJ2-2; possibly TRBD2 for D (6 bases). Germline V gene data show CDR1 as SGHAT and CDR2 as FQNNGV. CDR3 length equals 15 residues. The V and J ends lost 4 bases and 2 bases respectively, with 11 bases between them. CDR3 protein: CASSYRRENTGELFF. CDR3 nucleotide sequence: TGTGCCAGCAGCTATAGGAGGGAAAACACCGGGGAGCTGTTTTTT.

CDR3 DNA sequence: TGTGCCAGCAGCCAAGTGGATGAAAAACTGTTTTTT. This translates into CASSQVDEKLFF. The chain joins TRBV3-1 (or the pseudogene TRBV3-2) to TRBJ1-4; D is undetermined. Trimming removed 1 base at V and 6 bases at J, with 3 bases between. Germline V gene sequence: CDR1 LGHDT, CDR2 YNNKEL (reference sequence). CDR3 length equals 12 residues.

This clone was recorded only once. V gene TRBV9 combines with J gene TRBJ2-2; no definite D call. Per germline, CDR1 SGDLS and CDR2 YYNGEE. Trimming took 7 bases from V and 0 from J, leaving 7 bases between them. The CDR3 has 13 residues. The CDR3: CASHGPNTGELFF. DNA for the CDR3: TGTGCCAGCCACGGGCCGAACACCGGGGAGCTGTTTTTT.

V and J are TRBV9 and TRBJ2-1; the match to TRBD2 covers 9 bases. Trimming removed 6 bases from V and 3 bases from J; junction bases left unmatched: 7. CDR1 is SGDLS and CDR2 is YYNGEE in the germline V gene. The CDR3 is 15 amino acids. The CDR3 DNA reads as TGTGCCAGCACCAGAAGCGGGGGGCTCTACAATGAGCAGTTCTTC. This translates into CASTRSGGLYNEQFF.

The CDR3: CASTRTGIGYTF. In nucleotides, the CDR3 is TGTGCCAGCACCCGGACAGGGATTGGCTACACCTTC. The chain uses TRBV12-3 or TRBV12-4 and TRBJ1-2, with TRBD1 matching 8 bases. The CDR3 consists of 12 residues. The trim removed 7 bases at V and 7 bases at J, leaving 5 bases unmatched.

This clone came up a few times. V gene TRBV4-1 combines with J gene TRBJ1-5; D perhaps matches TRBD1 (5 bases). Trimming removed 0 bases from V and 3 bases from J, with 12 bases in between. CDR1 and CDR2 from the germline V gene are MGHRA and YSYEKL. The CDR3 sequence is 16 residues long. The DNA of the CDR3 is TGCGCCAGCAGCCAAGAGACGCCGGGACTCAATCAGCCCCAGCATTTT. This encodes CASSQETPGLNQPQHF.

The chain carries TRBV7-9 and TRBJ1-4; 7 bases align to TRBD1. J lost 1 base, V lost 6 bases, and 2 bases had no gene match. The CDR3 sequence is 14 residues long. From germline, CDR1 is SEHNR and CDR2 FQNEAQ (reference sequence). The CDR3 spells CASRQGETNEKLFF. The CDR3 region has the DNA TGTGCCAGCAGGCAGGGGGAAACTAATGAAAAACTGTTTTTT.

The gene calls are TRBV9 and TRBJ2-5; D might be TRBD1 (5 bases). The CDR3 loop spans 13 amino acids. Germline CDR1 is SGDLS and CDR2 is YYNGEE. V was clipped by 4 bases and J by 5 bases, with 12 bases between them. The CDR3 spells CASSPKRQETQYF. The CDR3 coding sequence is TGTGCCAGCAGCCCGAAGCGACAGGAGACCCAGTACTTC.

J is TRBJ2-7 and V is TRBV6-5; D may be TRBD1 or TRBD2 (5 bases each). Germline CDR1 and CDR2: MNHEY and SVGAGI. The CDR3 loop spans 13 amino acids. V lost 6 bases and J lost 2, with 11 bases in between. The CDR3 spells CASRPGPTYEQYF. In DNA, the CDR3 is TGTGCCAGCAGACCGGGGCCTACCTACGAGCAGTACTTC.

The chain joins TRBV3-1 (or the pseudogene TRBV3-2) to TRBJ2-7; possible D gene TRBD2, 6 bases. The V end lost 1 base, the J end lost 3 bases, and 16 bases lay between the germline ends. Per the germline V gene, CDR1 is LGHDT and CDR2 is YNNKEL (reference sequence). The CDR3 is made up of 16 amino acids. The CDR3 is CASSQGGVGLVYEQYF. The CDR3 nucleotides read TGTGCCAGCAGCCAAGGGGGGGTCGGGTTAGTCTACGAGCAGTACTTC.

This chain connects TRBV5-1 to TRBJ1-5; 8 bases align to TRBD1. CDR3 size: 14 residues. V lost 4 bases to trimming and J lost 6 bases; unmatched junction nucleotides: 6. CDR1 is SGHRS and CDR2 is YFSETQ in the germline V gene. CDR3 coding DNA: TGCGCCAGCAGCACCGGACAGGGAGTTCAGCCCCAGCATTTT. Protein sequence: CASSTGQGVQPQHF. Supplemented by reference TRBV5-1 and TRBJ1-5, the full variable domain reads KAGVTQTPRYLIKTRGQQVTLSCSPISGHRSVSWYQQTPGQGLQFLFEYFSETQRNKGNFPGRFSGRQFSNSRSEMNVSTLELGDSALYLCASSTGQGVQPQHFGDGTRLSIL.